Reported below is one T cell receptor beta chain. This sample is drawn from a study of regulatory T cells in long-lasting Graves disease. Time point denoted: newly diagnosed GD, antithyroid drugs for less than 3 months. After RNA was extracted from PBMCs, the TCR library was made from it. The length of the CDR3 is 13 residues. V gave up 3 bases and J gave up 7 bases, with 11 bases separating them. In germline, CDR1 is SGHRS, CDR2 YFSETQ. Investigators prepared the TCR beta libraries by applying iRepertoire HTBI primers and Arm-PCR of CDR3 regions. Per the original methods: Across samples, roughly 64 TRBV and about 15 TRBJ segments were found. TCRdb fed the multiplex PCR reads into MiXCR, producing one record per CDR3 protein. None of the V and J calls come from the authors' own analysis; TCRdb made them. The table includes 380,000 or so distinct CDR3 sequences, roughly 16% detected once. A further study also used this sample, focusing on T cells in Graves' hyperthyroidism and ophthalmopathy. This second study says: With the HTBI primer set, the TCR CDR3 went through a first round of RT-PCR.

The clonotype comes from a woman aged 18-30 years with Graves disease. V is TRBV5-1 and J is TRBJ1-5, with D possibly TRBD1 on 5 matching bases. Source: peripheral blood mononuclear cells (PBMCs), taken at new diagnosis, from a patient treated with antithyroid drugs. The CDR3 nucleotides read TGCGCCAGCAGCTCCGAGCAGGGACAGCCCCAGCATTTT. Residues: CASSSEQGQPQHF. Complete variable domain (other parts from reference TRBV5-1 and TRBJ1-5): KAGVTQTPRYLIKTRGQQVTLSCSPISGHRSVSWYQQTPGQGLQFLFEYFSETQRNKGNFPGRFSGRQFSNSRSEMNVSTLELGDSALYLCASSSEQGQPQHFGDGTRLSIL.